A single sample gave rise to the 18 T cell receptor beta chains below, sequenced in a study of T-cell reconstitution after alpha-beta-depleted transplantation in children. Unique molecular identifiers tagged the TCRbeta library. TCRdb redid the calling of the PCR reads with MiXCR, one entry per CDR3 protein. The profile shows about 100,000 distinct CDR3 sequences, about 6% of them singletons. The input for sequencing was PBMCs, mostly from graft donor cells, taken 360 days after TCRalphabeta/CD19-depleted stem cell transplant. The receptor source for this set is a male patient aged 2-10 years who had a stem cell transplant for acute lymphoblastic leukemia, so the T cells may come from the graft donor.

This clonotype has just a few counts. This chain joins TRBV10-3 and TRBJ2-7; perhaps TRBD1 as D (6 bases). V lost 6 bases, J lost 3 bases, and 15 bases lay in between. The CDR3 covers 14 residues. The germline V gene encodes CDR1 ENHRY and CDR2 SYGVKD. This chain's CDR3 is CAISPTGRHYEQYF. CDR3 sequence (DNA): TGTGCCATCAGCCCTACAGGGCGTCACTACGAGCAGTACTTC.

The sample holds many counts of this clonotype. The chain combines TRBV6-5 with TRBJ2-6; D not resolved. V dropped 0 bases and J dropped 0 bases, with 3 bases sitting between them. Per germline, CDR1 MNHEY and CDR2 SVGAGI. This CDR3 spans 15 amino acids. CDR3 in DNA: TGTGCCAGCAGTTACTCCGGCTCTGGGGCCAACGTCCTGACTTTC. Translation: CASSYSGSGANVLTF.

The chain recombines TRBV11-2 with TRBJ2-2, with 10 bases lining up with TRBD1. This CDR3 spans 14 amino acids. V shed 4 bases and J 6 bases; nucleotides not matched to a gene: 2. Germline-derived CDR1 and CDR2 are SGHAT and FQNNGV. Here the CDR3 reads CASSYGTGAGELFF. As DNA, the CDR3 is TGTGCCAGCAGCTACGGGACAGGGGCCGGGGAGCTGTTTTTT. The full variable domain, its missing parts supplied by reference TRBV11-2 and TRBJ2-2, is EAGVAQSPRYKIIEKRQSVAFWCNPISGHATLYWYQQILGQGPKLLIQFQNNGVVDDSQLPKDRFSAERLKGVDSTLKIQPAKLEDSAVYLCASSYGTGAGELFFGEGSRLTVL.

The sample holds many counts of this clonotype. The rearrangement uses TRBV7-2 and TRBJ2-7; D uncertain. This CDR3 comprises 15 residues. V lost 1 base and J lost 7, with 17 bases in between. CDR1 and CDR2 from the germline V gene are SGHTA and FQGNSA. As DNA, the CDR3 is TGTGCCAGCAGCTTAGTAATAGGTGACGGAGTGGAGCAGTACTTC. Protein product: CASSLVIGDGVEQYF.

This clonotype was counted ten times or more. The chain is built from TRBV3-1 and TRBJ2-1, with 11 bases identical to TRBD2. Germline CDR1 reads LGHDT; CDR2 reads YNNKEL (reference sequence). This CDR3 is 15 amino acids long. V was clipped by 4 bases and J by 4 bases; unmatched bases: 3. This CDR3 reads CASSPRLAGYNEQFF. The DNA of the CDR3 is TGTGCCAGCAGCCCCAGACTAGCGGGGTACAATGAGCAGTTCTTC.

This clonotype appeared many times. V and J are TRBV3-1 and TRBJ2-1; tentative D call: TRBD1 (5 bases). Germline V gene data show CDR1 as LGHDT and CDR2 as YNNKEL (reference sequence). V gave up 2 bases and J gave up 0 bases, with 11 bases separating them. The length of the CDR3 is 16 residues. CDR3 residues: CASSQKGVSSYNEQFF. The CDR3 DNA follows: TGTGCCAGCAGCCAAAAAGGGGTGAGCTCCTACAATGAGCAGTTCTTC.

This clonotype was counted at least ten times. V and J are TRBV7-2 and TRBJ2-1, with TRBD2 matching over 9 bases. The germline gives CDR1 SGHTA, CDR2 FQGNSA. The CDR3 has 15 residues. The J segment lost 4 bases and the V segment lost 5 bases, leaving 6 bases of the junction unmatched. The CDR3 DNA is TGTGCCAGCAGCCCAAGGGGACTAGCTTACAATGAGCAGTTCTTC. Protein sequence: CASSPRGLAYNEQFF.

This clonotype was observed at least ten times. The V gene is TRBV12-3 or TRBV12-4, the J gene TRBJ2-1, with unresolved D. V lost 2 bases, J lost 3 bases, and 2 bases lay in between. This CDR3 is 12 amino acids long. CDR3 in amino acids: CASSLNYNEQFF. The CDR3 DNA reads TGTGCCAGCAGTTTAAACTACAATGAGCAGTTCTTC.

The rearrangement uses TRBV7-8 and TRBJ2-5; D ambiguous. V dropped 5 bases and J dropped 5 bases, with 12 bases sitting between them. CDR1 SGHVS and CDR2 FQNEAQ come from the germline V gene. The length of the CDR3 is 13 residues. The CDR3 DNA follows: TGTGCCAGCAGCGCCACCTCGAGGGAGACCCAGTACTTC. It codes for CASSATSRETQYF.

This clonotype was picked up a small number of times. CDR3 DNA sequence: TGTGCCAGCAGCGAGACGGACAGGCGGTCTCAAGAGACCCAGTACTTC. Translated: CASSETDRRSQETQYF. The chain uses TRBV9 and TRBJ2-5; 7 nucleotides agree with TRBD1. Germline assignment: CDR1 SGDLS and CDR2 YYNGEE. The trim removed 3 bases at V and 2 bases at J, leaving 10 bases unmatched. This CDR3 is built from 16 residues.

This clonotype was picked up many times. This chain links TRBV5-1 with TRBJ2-2, with D unresolved. The CDR3 sequence is 15 residues long. Deletions cut 4 bases from V and 3 bases from J, with 13 bases between. Looked up from germline, CDR1 is SGHRS and CDR2 is YFSETQ. In nucleotides, the CDR3 is TGCGCCAGCAGCCCCGGAAGGGTGTACACCGGGGAGCTGTTTTTT. It translates to CASSPGRVYTGELFF.

This clonotype was observed at least ten times. The rearrangement uses TRBV27 and TRBJ1-5; no firm D call. V was trimmed by 4 bases and J by 7 bases, leaving 17 bases between them. The length of the CDR3 is 15 residues. The germline V gene has CDR1 MNHEY and CDR2 SMNVEV (reference sequence). CDR3 coding DNA: TGTGCCAGCAGTTCCCCCGCAGGAAGAGGCCAGCCCCAGCATTTT. Protein sequence: CASSSPAGRGQPQHF.

This clonotype was recorded many times. This sequence joins TRBV15 and TRBJ2-3, with 8 bases identical to TRBD2. This CDR3 spans 14 amino acids. Germline trimming cut 5 bases from V and 1 base from J; bases unmatched to any gene: 2. Germline V gene lookup returns CDR1 LNHNV and CDR2 YYDKDF (reference sequence). DNA for the CDR3: TGTGCCACCAGCTTGACTAGCGGCACAGATACGCAGTATTTT. Encoded protein: CATSLTSGTDTQYF.

The J gene is TRBJ2-1, the V gene TRBV4-1; D is uncertain. The ends were cut back, 4 bases at V and 9 bases at J, with 7 bases in the middle. Germline CDR1 MGHRA, CDR2 YSYEKL. The CDR3 loop spans 11 amino acids. The CDR3 spells CASSLPGEQFF. CDR3 DNA: TGCGCCAGCAGCCTCCCCGGTGAGCAGTTCTTC.

Within the sample, this clonotype is medium-sized (0.01 to 0.1%). V is TRBV6-2 or TRBV6-3 and J is TRBJ1-6; the D is unclear. CDR1 is MNHEY and CDR2 is SVGEGT in the germline V gene. This CDR3 has 14 residues. Trimming took 7 bases from V and 3 from J, leaving 10 bases between them. The CDR3 sequence: CASNRDYYNSPLHF. The CDR3, as DNA: TGTGCCAGCAACCGGGATTACTATAATTCACCCCTCCACTTT.

Many counts were recorded for this clonotype. This chain links TRBV27 with TRBJ2-3, with 8 bases identical to TRBD2. CDR1 is MNHEY and CDR2 is SMNVEV in the germline V gene (reference sequence). The V and J ends lost 0 bases and 5 bases, in that order; junction bases with no gene match: 7. This CDR3 region has 16 residues. CDR3 DNA sequence: TGTGCCAGCAGTTTATCCATAGCGGGATCTGGAGATACGCAGTATTTT. Translating gives CASSLSIAGSGDTQYF.

Regarding this clonotype: This clone may be a read error of a much larger clone one base away. The chain joins TRBV10-2 to TRBJ1-1; D possibly corresponds to TRBD1 (5 bases). This CDR3 has 15 amino acids. Per the germline V gene, CDR1 is WSHSY and CDR2 is SAAADI. Here the CDR3 reads CSSSRQPRMNTEAFF. The DNA for the CDR3 is TGCTCCAGCAGCCGACAGCCCAGAATGAACACTGAAGCTTTCTTT.

The J gene is TRBJ2-2, the V gene TRBV6-5; possibly TRBD1 for D (6 bases). Trimming pared 0 bases from V and 3 bases from J, leaving 14 bases between. This CDR3 has 17 amino acids. Germline V lookup: CDR1 MNHEY, CDR2 SVGAGI. CDR3 bases: TGTGCCAGCAGTTACTCGGCCGGCAGGGGTCACACCGGGGAGCTGTTTTTT. Amino acids: CASSYSAGRGHTGELFF.